This is a list of T cell receptor beta chains from one sample in a study of metastatic and nonmetastatic thyroid tumors. TCRdb redid the clone calls on the PCR reads using MiXCR. The data show around 15,000 clones, 24% seen once. The sample taken for sequencing was tumor tissue. The source of these receptors is a female donor with papillary thyroid cancer or a benign thyroid nodule (not recorded which). Some clones in this sample may be carry-over from other donors' samples. Both conserved end residues are part of each CDR3. Fields, in order: clone size, V gene, D gene, J gene, CDR3 DNA, CDR3 protein. The D gene is left open where the match is weak. The size field is filled for only some rows; it gives once, few, many or a size class.

clone_size: few
v_call: TRBV4-1
d_call: TRBD2
j_call: TRBJ2-1
cdr3_nt: TGCGCCAGCAGCCACCCCGGGACTAGCTCCTACAATGAGCAGTTCTTC
cdr3_aa: CASSHPGTSSYNEQFF

clone_size: -
v_call: TRBV5-1
d_call: -
j_call: TRBJ1-1
cdr3_nt: TGCGCCAGCAGCTTGGCCCCTTCTAATCCTGAAGCTTTCTTT
cdr3_aa: CASSLAPSNPEAFF

clone_size: few
v_call: TRBV6-2/TRBV6-3
d_call: -
j_call: TRBJ1-2
cdr3_nt: TGTGCCAGCAGTAAACTTGCTATCAGCTACACCTTC
cdr3_aa: CASSKLAISYTF

clone_size: medium-sized
v_call: TRBV20-1
d_call: -
j_call: TRBJ2-3
cdr3_nt: TGCAGTGCTAGAACGGGGGCAGATACGCAGTATTTT
cdr3_aa: CSARTGADTQYF

clone_size: many
v_call: TRBV3-1
d_call: -
j_call: TRBJ2-1
cdr3_nt: TGTGCCAGCAGCCAAGTGGGCAGGGGGGCTGAGCAGTTCTTC
cdr3_aa: CASSQVGRGAEQFF

clone_size: medium-sized
v_call: TRBV11-2
d_call: -
j_call: TRBJ1-3
cdr3_nt: TGTGCCAGCAGCCGGACAGACTCTGGAAACACCATATATTTT
cdr3_aa: CASSRTDSGNTIYF

clone_size: many
v_call: TRBV19
d_call: TRBD1
j_call: TRBJ2-3
cdr3_nt: TGTGCCAGTAGTATGGGCAGGGGGCACGCAGATACGCAGTATTTT
cdr3_aa: CASSMGRGHADTQYF

clone_size: -
v_call: TRBV11-2
d_call: -
j_call: TRBJ1-2
cdr3_nt: TGTGCCAGCAGCTTTGAACAGGGCCGAGGAGACTATGGCTACACCTTC
cdr3_aa: CASSFEQGRGDYGYTF

clone_size: medium-sized
v_call: TRBV25-1
d_call: -
j_call: TRBJ1-6
cdr3_nt: TGTGCCAGCAGTGAAGGGACTAATTCACCCCTCCACTTT
cdr3_aa: CASSEGTNSPLHF

clone_size: few
v_call: TRBV20-1
d_call: -
j_call: TRBJ2-2
cdr3_nt: TGCAGTGCTAGGACCCAGGGGGGGGAGCTGTTTTTT
cdr3_aa: CSARTQGGELFF

clone_size: many
v_call: TRBV2
d_call: -
j_call: TRBJ2-5
cdr3_nt: TGTGCCAGCAGTGGTCTCAGCCAAGAGACCCAGTACTTC
cdr3_aa: CASSGLSQETQYF

clone_size: medium-sized
v_call: TRBV27
d_call: -
j_call: TRBJ2-6
cdr3_nt: TGTGCCAGCAGTTTATTCTCGTCCTCTGGGGCCAACGTCCTGACTTTC
cdr3_aa: CASSLFSSSGANVLTF

clone_size: few
v_call: TRBV28
d_call: TRBD1
j_call: TRBJ2-7
cdr3_nt: TGTGCCAGCAGCTCAACCGGGACAGAAGTCTACGAGCAGTACTTC
cdr3_aa: CASSSTGTEVYEQYF

clone_size: -
v_call: TRBV7-2
d_call: -
j_call: TRBJ1-1
cdr3_nt: TGTGCCAGCACCTGGGGGGGACGGCGGAACACTGAAGCTTTCTTT
cdr3_aa: CASTWGGRRNTEAFF

clone_size: few
v_call: TRBV6-4
d_call: -
j_call: TRBJ2-1
cdr3_nt: TGTGCCAGCAGTGACTATATCCTGGAGGGCCAGTCCTACAATGAGCAGTTCTTC
cdr3_aa: CASSDYILEGQSYNEQFF

clone_size: many
v_call: TRBV9
d_call: -
j_call: TRBJ1-4
cdr3_nt: TGTGCCAGCACCCCGGGACCGACAACTAATGAAAAACTGTTTTTT
cdr3_aa: CASTPGPTTNEKLFF

clone_size: many
v_call: TRBV9
d_call: TRBD2
j_call: TRBJ2-1
cdr3_nt: TGTGCCAGCAGAAACGGGAGGAATGAGCAGTTCTTC
cdr3_aa: CASRNGRNEQFF

clone_size: -
v_call: TRBV3-1
d_call: -
j_call: TRBJ2-5
cdr3_nt: TGTGCCAGCAGAAGGACCCAAGAGACCCAGTACTTC
cdr3_aa: CASRRTQETQYF

clone_size: medium-sized
v_call: TRBV6-1
d_call: -
j_call: TRBJ1-1
cdr3_nt: TGTGCCAGCAGCGGATCCAGGAACACTGAAGCTTTCTTT
cdr3_aa: CASSGSRNTEAFF

clone_size: -
v_call: TRBV24-1
d_call: TRBD1
j_call: TRBJ2-2
cdr3_nt: TGTGCCACCAGTGATTTCCCACTCGGGGACAGGGAAGACGGGGAGCTGTTTTTT
cdr3_aa: CATSDFPLGDREDGELFF

clone_size: -
v_call: TRBV24-1
d_call: TRBD2
j_call: TRBJ2-1
cdr3_nt: TGTGCCACCAGACTAGCGGGAGACAGTGATGAGCAGTTCTTC
cdr3_aa: CATRLAGDSDEQFF

clone_size: -
v_call: TRBV28
d_call: TRBD2
j_call: TRBJ2-1
cdr3_nt: TGTGCCAGCAGTTCCGGGACTAGCGCCGACAATGAGCAGTTCTTC
cdr3_aa: CASSSGTSADNEQFF

clone_size: many
v_call: TRBV6-1
d_call: TRBD1
j_call: TRBJ2-3
cdr3_nt: TGTGCCAGCAGTGAGGGACAGGGGGCAGATACGCAGTATTTT
cdr3_aa: CASSEGQGADTQYF

clone_size: -
v_call: TRBV20-1
d_call: -
j_call: TRBJ1-5
cdr3_nt: TGCAGTGCTAGTAGTCTGGATGGAGCCCAGCATTTT
cdr3_aa: CSASSLDGAQHF

clone_size: -
v_call: TRBV4-3
d_call: -
j_call: TRBJ1-2
cdr3_nt: TGCGCCAGCAGCCAACAATCGGGGGGATTCCATGGCTACACCTTC
cdr3_aa: CASSQQSGGFHGYTF

clone_size: few
v_call: TRBV30
d_call: TRBD1
j_call: TRBJ1-1
cdr3_nt: TGTGCCTGGAGGTTTGGGACGGGGACAGGGGCTTTCTTT
cdr3_aa: CAWRFGTGTGAFF

clone_size: many
v_call: TRBV7-2
d_call: -
j_call: TRBJ2-1
cdr3_nt: TGTGCCAGCAGCTACGCCTGGGACTACAATGAGCAGTTCTTC
cdr3_aa: CASSYAWDYNEQFF

clone_size: -
v_call: TRBV9
d_call: TRBD1
j_call: TRBJ2-7
cdr3_nt: TGTACCAGCAGCGCCCGACAGGGGGGAGGCTACGAGCAGTACTTC
cdr3_aa: CTSSARQGGGYEQYF

clone_size: many
v_call: TRBV11-3
d_call: -
j_call: TRBJ2-1
cdr3_nt: TGTGCCAGCAGCTCCCTGGACCAGAGACGGAATGAGCAGTTCTTC
cdr3_aa: CASSSLDQRRNEQFF

clone_size: -
v_call: TRBV5-1
d_call: -
j_call: TRBJ2-7
cdr3_nt: TGCGCCAGCAGCTTTGGTGGGAGTATCTACGAGCAGTACTTC
cdr3_aa: CASSFGGSIYEQYF

clone_size: many
v_call: TRBV6-1
d_call: -
j_call: TRBJ2-2
cdr3_nt: TGTGCCAGCAGCGAGATAAACACCGGGGAGCTGTTTTTT
cdr3_aa: CASSEINTGELFF

clone_size: -
v_call: TRBV11-1
d_call: TRBD1
j_call: TRBJ1-2
cdr3_nt: TGTGCCAACCCGGAAGGGGGCCCCCTGGCTAACTATGGCTACACCTTC
cdr3_aa: CANPEGGPLANYGYTF

clone_size: few
v_call: TRBV28
d_call: -
j_call: TRBJ2-7
cdr3_nt: TGTGCCAGCAGTTTATACCCCCTCACAGGTAAGAACTCCTACGAGCAGTACTTC
cdr3_aa: CASSLYPLTGKNSYEQYF